The 17 T cell receptor beta chains presented below share a single source sample, sequenced in a study of regulatory T cells in long-lasting Graves disease. Sequencing libraries for TCR beta were prepared with iRepertoire HTBI primers and Arm-PCR of CDR3 regions. TCRdb recomputed calls from the multiplex PCR reads with MiXCR, one row per CDR3 protein. Of about 430,000 distinct CDR3 sequences in the sample, around 20% are singletons; the top ten hold 13% to 15%. Noted time point: persistent/refractory GD, antithyroid drugs over 5 years with positive TRAb. TCR sequences were obtained from RNA taken from PBMCs. Sample: peripheral blood mononuclear cells (PBMCs), taken when the disease was refractory, from a patient treated with antithyroid drugs. These receptors originate from a female donor with Graves disease.

With respect to this clonotype: Just one base apart from a much larger clone, this may be a read error. The chain couples TRBV5-5 to TRBJ2-5; the D call may be TRBD1 or TRBD2 (6 bases each). The CDR3 totals 15 residues. The germline V gene has CDR1 SGHKS and CDR2 YYEKEE (reference sequence). The CDR3 DNA reads TGTGCCGGCAGCCCAGACAAAGGGGGACTGGAGACCCAGTACTTC. Residues: CAGSPDKGGLETQYF. Full variable domain (outside the CDR3, taken from reference TRBV5-5 and TRBJ2-5): DAGVTQSPTHLIKTRGQQVTLRCSPISGHKSVSWYQQVLGQGPQFIFQYYEKEERGRGNFPDRFSARQFPNYSSELNVNALLLGDSALYLCAGSPDKGGLETQYFGPGTRLLVL.

This clonotype appeared once. A much bigger clone sits one base away, suggesting this may be a read error. The V gene is TRBV11-2, the J gene TRBJ2-2, with TRBD2 as a possible D gene (6 bases). This CDR3 comprises 15 residues. Germline CDR1 reads SGHAT; CDR2 reads FQNNGV. The CDR3 DNA reads as TGTGCCAGCAGTGAAACAGGATCGAACACCGGGGGGCTGTTTTTT. Protein product: CASSETGSNTGGLFF.

This clonotype was seen only a few times. The V call is TRBV20-1, the J call TRBJ2-6; D might be TRBD1 (5 bases). CDR3 size: 15 residues. CDR1 is DFQATT and CDR2 is SNEGSKA in the germline V gene (reference sequence). Trimming pared 4 bases from V and 4 bases from J, leaving 14 bases between. CDR3 DNA sequence: TGCAGTGCTACACCAGGGATTGGAGGGGCCAACGTCCTGACTTTC. Encoded protein: CSATPGIGGANVLTF.

This clonotype was picked up many times. The V call is TRBV2, the J call TRBJ2-7; D is ambiguous. This CDR3 comprises 15 residues. Germline CDR1 SNHLY, CDR2 FYNNEI. V lost 0 bases, J lost 6 bases, and 15 bases lay in between. The DNA for the CDR3 is TGTGCCAGCAGTGAAGCGCTTCCCCCAGTTTCCGAGCAGTACTTC. The encoded protein is CASSEALPPVSEQYF.

This clonotype was seen many times. The J gene is TRBJ2-5, the V gene TRBV27; a possible D gene is TRBD1 (6 bases). Between the trimmed V and J ends, which lost 4 bases and 0 bases, there was a span of 12 bases. This CDR3 contains 15 residues. The germline gives CDR1 MNHEY, CDR2 SMNVEV (reference sequence). The chain's CDR3 is CASSSQGQYQETQYF. CDR3 DNA: TGTGCCAGCAGTTCCCAGGGGCAGTACCAAGAGACCCAGTACTTC.

This clonotype occurred a few times. The V gene is TRBV12-3 or TRBV12-4, the J gene TRBJ1-3, with TRBD1 matching 10 bases. This CDR3 has 16 amino acids. V shed 5 bases and J 4 bases; nucleotides not matched to a gene: 8. In nucleotides, the CDR3 is TGTGCCAGCAGTCCGCAGGGACAGGGGATCGGAAACACCATATATTTT. Protein product: CASSPQGQGIGNTIYF.

This clonotype has a single count. A single base is all that separates this from a far larger clone, so a read error is likely. The V gene is TRBV28, the J gene TRBJ2-5, with a weak D call TRBD1 (5 bases). The J call is doubtful: the DNA matches TRBJ2-4 better. The CDR3 is 15 residues long. The germline CDR1 and CDR2 sequences are MDHEN and SYDVKM. The CDR3 is CASSITTVGKNIQYF. The CDR3 DNA is TGTGCCAGCAGTATAACGACAGTGGGCAAAAACATTCAGTACTTC.

Only a few counts were recorded for this clonotype. V gene TRBV4-1 combines with J gene TRBJ2-7; 9 bases map to TRBD1. Losses at the gene ends were 3 bases for V and 1 base for J; bases not matched to a gene: 4. The germline V gene has CDR1 MGHRA and CDR2 YSYEKL. The CDR3 has 15 amino acids. The CDR3 loop reads CASSQSGTGSYEQYF. The CDR3 DNA reads as TGCGCCAGCAGCCAGTCCGGGACAGGGTCCTACGAGCAGTACTTC.

This clonotype was counted at least ten times. V usage is TRBV28 and J usage is TRBJ1-2; maybe TRBD1 (6 bases). The CDR3 is 15 amino acids. Trimming removed 4 bases from V and 6 bases from J, with 18 bases in between. In germline, CDR1 is MDHEN, CDR2 SYDVKM. CDR3 residues: CASSYRAPSKNGYTF. The CDR3 DNA reads as TGTGCCAGCAGTTACAGGGCCCCCTCGAAGAATGGCTACACCTTC.

This clonotype came up many times. The chain couples TRBV12-3 or TRBV12-4 to TRBJ2-2, with D possibly TRBD2 on 6 matching bases. V lost 6 bases and J lost 4, with 12 bases in between. This CDR3 spans 14 amino acids. CDR3 nucleotide sequence: TGTGCCAGCAGACTAGGGACTTCCACCGGGGAGCTGTTTTTT. Its protein is CASRLGTSTGELFF.

This clonotype was picked up many times. V is TRBV14 and J is TRBJ2-7; D might be TRBD1 (5 bases). CDR1 is SGHDN, CDR2 FVKESK, per germline. Trimming stripped 1 base from V and 5 bases from J, with 24 bases between. The CDR3 has 18 amino acids. DNA for the CDR3: TGTGCCAGCAGCCAAGTTTTCAAGACTCGACAGCACTGGGACGAGCAGTACTTC. This gives the protein CASSQVFKTRQHWDEQYF.

This clonotype was observed a few times. The genes are TRBV15 and TRBJ2-7; D is undetermined. Trimming took off 5 bases at V and 1 base at J, with 12 bases between the two ends. CDR3 length: 14 amino acids. The V gene's germline CDR1 is LNHNV and CDR2 YYDKDF (reference sequence). The CDR3 DNA is TGTGCCACCAGCCTCAAGGTAGAATCCTACGAGCAGTACTTC. Residues: CATSLKVESYEQYF.

This clonotype was found a few times. The chain carries TRBV6-1 and TRBJ1-1; no clear D. The length of the CDR3 is 13 residues. The germline CDR1 and CDR2 sequences are MNHNS and SASEGT. Between the trimmed V and J ends, which lost 7 bases and 0 bases, there was a span of 9 bases. The CDR3 is CASNIQLNTEAFF. The CDR3 nucleotides read TGTGCCAGCAACATTCAGCTGAACACTGAAGCTTTCTTT.

With respect to this clonotype: This may be a read error: a much more frequent sequence differs by one nucleotide. The chain employs TRBV6-1 and TRBJ2-1, with D unclear. This CDR3 region has 13 residues. The ends were cut back, 8 bases at V and 0 bases at J, with 8 bases in the middle. Germline CDR1 MNHNS, CDR2 SASEGT. CDR3 protein: CASGASSYNEQFF. CDR3 DNA sequence: TGTGCCAGCGGAGCGAGCTCCTACAATGAGCAGTTCTTC.

This clonotype has just a few counts. The V call is TRBV6-2 or TRBV6-3, the J call TRBJ2-3, with 10 bases lining up with TRBD2. The CDR3 spans 15 residues. The V segment lost 5 bases and the J segment 1 base; nucleotides outside the gene matches: 3. Germline CDR1 MNHEY, CDR2 SVGEGT. The CDR3 DNA is TGTGCCAGCAGTGCCGGGACTAGCGGCACAGATACGCAGTATTTT. Translating gives CASSAGTSGTDTQYF.

This clonotype came up many times. The rearrangement links TRBV2 to TRBJ2-1; D perhaps matches TRBD2 (5 bases). Trimming took 6 bases from V and 0 from J, leaving 18 bases between them. Looked up from germline, CDR1 is SNHLY and CDR2 is FYNNEI. This CDR3 is 17 amino acids long. The CDR3 nucleotides read TGTGCCAGCAGCCAGGTAGGGCGGGTCAGCTCCTACAATGAGCAGTTCTTC. This codes for CASSQVGRVSSYNEQFF.

There are a few counts of this clonotype. The chain couples TRBV30 to TRBJ2-1; D not certain. The V and J ends lost 0 bases and 9 bases respectively, with 9 bases between them. CDR1 is GTSNPN and CDR2 is SVGIG in the germline V gene (reference sequence). This CDR3 is built from 12 residues. CDR3 amino acids: CAWSVSVSEQFF. The CDR3 DNA follows: TGTGCCTGGAGTGTAAGCGTCTCTGAGCAGTTCTTC.